These 22 T cell receptor beta chains originate from one sample sequenced in a study of cytotoxic CD8 clonotypes in ibrutinib-treated CLL. Profiling relied on immunoSEQ multiplex PCR, and the TCRdb table lists in-frame clones only, not all of them. This table holds about 9,400 clones, under 65% found once. The sequences come from PBMCs, collected before ibrutinib treatment. The receptor source for this set is a human donor with chronic lymphocytic leukemia.

The chain couples TRBV2 to TRBJ1-2; D ambiguous. V was pared by 7 bases and J by 8 bases, with 14 bases between. Germline CDR1 SNHLY, CDR2 FYNNEI. The CDR3 is made up of 12 amino acids. The CDR3 spells CASKRGERGYTF. CDR3 nucleotide sequence: TGTGCCAGCAAACGTGGTGAAAGGGGCTACACCTTC. The variable domain in full, with the rest retrieved from reference TRBV2 and TRBJ1-2, is EPEVTQTPSHQVTQMGQEVILRCVPISNHLYFYWYRQILGQKVEFLVSFYNNEISEKSEIFDDQFSVERPDGSNFTLKIRSTKLEDSAMYFCASKRGERGYTFGSGTRLTVV.

V is TRBV18 and J is TRBJ1-5, with D possibly matching TRBD1 (6 bases). The CDR3 is 16 residues long. V gave up 2 bases and J gave up 0 bases, with 11 bases separating them. Germline CDR1 is KGHSH and CDR2 is LQKENI. CDR3 DNA sequence: TGTGCCAGCTCACCAAGGACAGTATATAGCAATCAGCCCCAGCATTTT. It yields the protein CASSPRTVYSNQPQHF.

J is TRBJ2-7 and V is TRBV29-1, with 8 bases aligning to TRBD2. Trimming cost V 3 bases and J 3 bases; bases outside gene matches: 7. The CDR3 contains 14 residues. Germline lookup yields CDR1 SQVTM and CDR2 ANQGSEA. The CDR3 protein is CSVEVGLAGYEQYF. DNA of the CDR3: TGCAGCGTTGAGGTCGGGCTAGCGGGCTACGAGCAGTACTTC.

The rearrangement uses TRBV5-1 and TRBJ2-5; 7 bases map to TRBD1. CDR1 and CDR2 from the germline V gene are SGHRS and YFSETQ. The V gene end was trimmed by 2 bases and the J gene end by 2 bases; junction bases not matched to a gene: 3. CDR3 size: 14 residues. The CDR3 loop is CASSFRDRQETQYF. CDR3 bases: TGCGCCAGCAGCTTCCGGGACAGACAAGAGACCCAGTACTTC. Based on the CDR3 plus reference TRBV5-1 and TRBJ2-5, the full variable domain is KAGVTQTPRYLIKTRGQQVTLSCSPISGHRSVSWYQQTPGQGLQFLFEYFSETQRNKGNFPGRFSGRQFSNSRSEMNVSTLELGDSALYLCASSFRDRQETQYFGPGTRLLVL.

CDR3 nucleotide sequence: TGTGCCAGTAGTATAGGTTCGGGGGGGGCAGATACGCAGTATTTT. Translation gives CASSIGSGGADTQYF. This chain joins TRBV19 and TRBJ2-3; 8 positions match TRBD2. This CDR3 is 15 amino acids long. Germline V gives CDR1 LNHDA, CDR2 SQIVND (reference sequence). With V trimmed by 1 base and J by 4 bases, 4 bases remained unmatched.

The chain joins TRBV5-1 to TRBJ2-7; 11 nucleotides line up with TRBD2. This CDR3 contains 16 residues. In germline, CDR1 is SGHRS, CDR2 YFSETQ. The V and J ends lost 0 bases and 1 base, in that order; junction bases with no gene match: 3. Here the CDR3 reads CASSLGPSGGSYEQYF. Written as DNA, the CDR3 is TGCGCCAGCAGCTTGGGCCCTAGCGGGGGGTCCTACGAGCAGTACTTC.

This clone appeared once. The V and J genes are TRBV7-2 and TRBJ1-4; D is unresolved. From germline, CDR1 is SGHTA and CDR2 FQGNSA. V was trimmed by 1 base and J by 8 bases, leaving 8 bases between them. This CDR3 has 13 amino acids. The CDR3 region is CASSLVSREKLFF. As DNA, the CDR3 is TGTGCCAGCAGCTTAGTTTCACGGGAAAAACTGTTTTTT. Looking up the rest from reference TRBV7-2 and TRBJ1-4 gives the full variable domain: GAGVSQSPSNKVTEKGKDVELRCDPISGHTALYWYRQSLGQGLEFLIYFQGNSAPDKSGLPSDRFSAERTGGSVSTLTIQRTQQEDSAVYLCASSLVSREKLFFGSGTQLSVL.

J is TRBJ1-2 and V is TRBV5-1; possibly TRBD1 for D (6 bases). From germline, CDR1 is SGHRS and CDR2 YFSETQ. This CDR3 is 14 amino acids long. Trimming took off 2 bases at V and 3 bases at J, with 11 bases between the two ends. CDR3 protein: CASSFTGRDYGYTF. The CDR3 DNA follows: TGCGCCAGCAGCTTCACAGGGAGGGACTATGGCTACACCTTC.

The rearrangement links TRBV5-1 to TRBJ2-5, with TRBD2 matching over 10 bases. The junction had 8 bases not matched to a gene; V was cut back by 3 bases and J by 6 bases. The CDR3 length is 15 residues. CDR1 is SGHRS, CDR2 YFSETQ, per germline. The CDR3 loop reads CASSSGAGGLKTQYF. The CDR3 DNA sequence: TGCGCCAGCAGCTCTGGAGCGGGGGGGCTGAAGACCCAGTACTTC.

The chain joins TRBV30 to TRBJ2-5; 11 bases line up with TRBD2. The CDR3 has 20 amino acids. Germline V gene data show CDR1 as GTSNPN and CDR2 as SVGIG (reference sequence). J was trimmed by 2 bases and V by 0 bases; bases with no gene match: 17. DNA of the CDR3: TGTGCCTGGAGTGTACGGTGGGGGGGAACTAGCGGGAGTTTACAAGAGACCCAGTACTTC. Amino acids: CAWSVRWGGTSGSLQETQYF.

The chain recombines TRBV5-1 with TRBJ1-4, with no clear D. Trimming pared 1 base from V and 0 bases from J, leaving 16 bases between. Germline V gene sequence: CDR1 SGHRS, CDR2 YFSETQ. The CDR3 consists of 18 residues. CDR3 loop: CASSLHSRLVATNEKLFF. CDR3 in DNA: TGCGCCAGCAGCTTGCACAGCCGTTTAGTTGCAACTAATGAAAAACTGTTTTTT.

This clone turned up a few times. Germline and junction disagree at one end, which may indicate a read error. The chain has TRBV5-5 and TRBJ1-2; possibly TRBD1 for D (5 bases). This CDR3 spans 14 amino acids. Germline V gene data show CDR1 as SGHKS and CDR2 as YYEKEE (reference sequence). The CDR3 DNA sequence: TGTGCCAGCAGTTTGGCCCGGGACTTCTATGGCTACACCTTC. Protein sequence: CASSLARDFYGYTF.

This clone was seen a handful of times. The junction and the germline gene differ at one end; a read error may be behind it. The CDR3 DNA sequence: TGTGCTAGCAGCTCGGGCAGCTCAGAGACCCAGTACTTC. Amino acids: CASSSGSSETQYF. The V call is TRBV7-7, the J call TRBJ2-5; unclear D gene. The CDR3 has 13 amino acids. Germline assignment: CDR1 SSHAT and CDR2 FNYEAQ (reference sequence).

On this clone: Compared with germline, one end of the junction differs, possibly owing to a read error. This chain links TRBV7-7 with TRBJ2-2, with a tentative D call TRBD2 (6 bases). The CDR3 extends over 14 amino acids. The germline gives CDR1 SSHAT, CDR2 FNYEAQ (reference sequence). CDR3 amino acids: CASNRVGGTGELFF. The CDR3 DNA sequence: TGTGCTAGCAACCGCGTCGGGGGCACCGGGGAGCTGTTTTTT.

The rearrangement links TRBV5-4 to TRBJ2-3; 13 nucleotides line up with TRBD2. CDR3 length: 19 amino acids. The V and J ends lost 0 bases and 0 bases, in that order; junction bases with no gene match: 7. Germline CDR1 reads SGHNT; CDR2 reads YYREEE (reference sequence). The CDR3: CASSLEWGLAGRSTDTQYF. CDR3 DNA: TGTGCCAGCAGCTTGGAGTGGGGACTAGCGGGGCGCAGCACAGATACGCAGTATTTT.

The CDR3 sequence is CASSRGQRYEQYF. The CDR3 DNA sequence: TGTGCCAGTAGTAGAGGACAGCGCTACGAGCAGTACTTC. The chain uses TRBV19 and TRBJ2-7; TRBD1 might be the D (6 bases). V was shortened by 4 bases and J by 3 bases, with 10 bases between the two germline ends. The germline V gene encodes CDR1 LNHDA and CDR2 SQIVND (reference sequence). The CDR3 extends over 13 amino acids.

The genes are TRBV2 and TRBJ2-2; 7 nucleotides match TRBD2. The CDR3 runs 15 residues. The trim removed 8 bases at V and 1 base at J, leaving 7 bases unmatched. The germline V gene encodes CDR1 SNHLY and CDR2 FYNNEI. CDR3 in DNA: TGTGCCAGCGTCGGGGCTAGCGGGAACACCGGGGAGCTGTTTTTT. Translated: CASVGASGNTGELFF.

This rearrangement joins TRBV10-3 to TRBJ2-2, with 13 bases that match TRBD2. Trimming cost V 10 bases and J 2 bases; bases outside gene matches: 10. The CDR3 contains 17 residues. Germline loops: CDR1 ENHRY, CDR2 SYGVKD. CDR3 sequence (DNA): TGTGCCAGTAGGACTAGCGGGGGCCTCGCCAACACCGGGGAGCTGTTTTTT. The encoded protein is CASRTSGGLANTGELFF.

A few counts support this clone. The chain carries TRBV7-2 and TRBJ1-1; 8 bases are shared with TRBD1. V shed 5 bases, J shed 6 bases, and the junction held 11 bases outside the gene matches. The CDR3 runs 15 residues. In germline, CDR1 is SGHTA, CDR2 FQGNSA. The CDR3 DNA sequence: TGTGCCAGCAGCCAATTCGCCGGACAGGGCGCTGAAGCTTTCTTT. Amino acids: CASSQFAGQGAEAFF.

The rearrangement joins TRBV20-1 to TRBJ1-5; unclear D gene. In germline, CDR1 is DFQATT, CDR2 SNEGSKA (reference sequence). With 5 bases removed from V and 0 bases from J, the gap between germline ends came to 2 bases. The length of the CDR3 is 11 residues. In DNA, the CDR3 is TGCAGTGCTGGTAGCAATCAGCCCCAGCATTTT. Amino acid sequence: CSAGSNQPQHF.

The chain couples TRBV4-2 to TRBJ2-7; D is ambiguous. Trimming removed 1 base from V and 3 bases from J, with 10 bases in between. There are 14 residues in the CDR3. CDR1 and CDR2 (germline): LGHNA, YNFKEQ. This chain's CDR3 is CASSQGSEGYEQYF. As DNA, the CDR3 is TGTGCCAGCAGCCAAGGAAGTGAAGGCTACGAGCAGTACTTC.

The chain links TRBV6-5 to TRBJ2-7; D remains ambiguous. The length of the CDR3 is 14 residues. CDR1 and CDR2 (germline): MNHEY, SVGAGI. V shed 5 bases and J shed 2 bases, with 13 bases lying between them. CDR3 sequence: CASSRSRYTYEQYF. The CDR3 DNA follows: TGTGCCAGCAGTCGCTCCAGGTATACCTACGAGCAGTACTTC.